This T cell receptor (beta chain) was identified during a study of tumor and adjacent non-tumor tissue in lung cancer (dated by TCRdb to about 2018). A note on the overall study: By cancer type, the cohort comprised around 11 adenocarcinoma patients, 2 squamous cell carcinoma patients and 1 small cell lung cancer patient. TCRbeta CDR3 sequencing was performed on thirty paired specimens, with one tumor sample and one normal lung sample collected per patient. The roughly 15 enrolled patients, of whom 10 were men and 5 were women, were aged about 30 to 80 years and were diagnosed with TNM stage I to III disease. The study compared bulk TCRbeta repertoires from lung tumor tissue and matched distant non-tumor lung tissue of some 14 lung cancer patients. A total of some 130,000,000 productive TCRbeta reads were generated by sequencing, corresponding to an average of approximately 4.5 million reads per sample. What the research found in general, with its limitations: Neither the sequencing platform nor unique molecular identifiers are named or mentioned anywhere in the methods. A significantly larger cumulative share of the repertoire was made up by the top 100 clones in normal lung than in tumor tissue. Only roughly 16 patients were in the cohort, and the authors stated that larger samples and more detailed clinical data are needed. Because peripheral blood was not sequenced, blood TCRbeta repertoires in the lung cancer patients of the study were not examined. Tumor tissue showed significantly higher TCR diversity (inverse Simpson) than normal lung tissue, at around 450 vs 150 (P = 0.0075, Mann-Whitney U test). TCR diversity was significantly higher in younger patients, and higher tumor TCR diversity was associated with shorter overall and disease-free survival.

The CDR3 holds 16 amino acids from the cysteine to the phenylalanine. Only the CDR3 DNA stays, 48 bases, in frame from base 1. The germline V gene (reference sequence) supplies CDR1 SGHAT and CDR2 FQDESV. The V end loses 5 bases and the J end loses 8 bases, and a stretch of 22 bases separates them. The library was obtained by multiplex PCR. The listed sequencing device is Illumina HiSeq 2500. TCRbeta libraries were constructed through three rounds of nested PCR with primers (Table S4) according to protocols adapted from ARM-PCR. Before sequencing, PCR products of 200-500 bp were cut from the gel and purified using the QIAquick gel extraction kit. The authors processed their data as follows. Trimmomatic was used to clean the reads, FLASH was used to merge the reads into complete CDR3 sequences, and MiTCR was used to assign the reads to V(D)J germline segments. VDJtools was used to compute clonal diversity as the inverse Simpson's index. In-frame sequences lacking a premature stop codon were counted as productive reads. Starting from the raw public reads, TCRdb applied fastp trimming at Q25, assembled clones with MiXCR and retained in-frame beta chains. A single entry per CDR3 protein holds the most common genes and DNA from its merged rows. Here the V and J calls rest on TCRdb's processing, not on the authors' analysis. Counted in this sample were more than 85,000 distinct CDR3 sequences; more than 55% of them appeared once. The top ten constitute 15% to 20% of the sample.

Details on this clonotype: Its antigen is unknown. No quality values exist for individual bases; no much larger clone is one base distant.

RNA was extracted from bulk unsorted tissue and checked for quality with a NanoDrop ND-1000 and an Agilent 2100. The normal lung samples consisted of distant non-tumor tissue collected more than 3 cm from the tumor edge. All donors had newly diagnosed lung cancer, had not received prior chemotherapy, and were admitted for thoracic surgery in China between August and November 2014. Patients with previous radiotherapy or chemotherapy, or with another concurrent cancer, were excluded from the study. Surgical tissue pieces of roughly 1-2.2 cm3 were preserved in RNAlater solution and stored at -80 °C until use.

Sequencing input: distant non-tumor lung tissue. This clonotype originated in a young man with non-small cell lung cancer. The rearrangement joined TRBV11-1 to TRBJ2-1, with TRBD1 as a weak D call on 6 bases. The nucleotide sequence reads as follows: TGTGCCAGCAGCCCGAGACGGGACAAGGGCCGATATGAGCAGTTCTTC. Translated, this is CASSPRRDKGRYEQFF.